Below are 14 T cell receptor beta chains sequenced from a single sample in a study of shared clonotypes between healthy human individuals. Sequencing used immunoSEQ multiplex PCR; TCRdb keeps in-frame clones, though not all of them. The sample consists of about 1 million clones, under 80% of them appearing once. Sequenced sample: memory CD4+ T cells sorted from blood. Specified subset: CD45RA-negative fraction. The source of these receptors is a man in his late teens or twenties in good health.

A few counts support this clone. This chain uses TRBV5-1 with TRBJ1-2, with 12 positions matching TRBD1. The ends lost 0 bases at V and 6 bases at J; junction bases unmatched: 6. The CDR3 runs 16 residues. Germline V CDR1 and CDR2: SGHRS, YFSETQ. For the CDR3, the DNA is TGCGCCAGCAGCTTGGACGGGACAGGGGGCGCACATGGCTACACCTTC. It specifies CASSLDGTGGAHGYTF.

This chain links TRBV6-1 with TRBJ1-2, with unresolved D. V lost 3 bases, J lost 3 bases, and 8 bases lay in between. Per the germline V gene, CDR1 is MNHNS and CDR2 is SASEGT. The CDR3 totals 13 residues. Written as DNA, the CDR3 is TGTGCCAGCAGTGAGTCAGGCTACTATGGCTACACCTTC. The encoded protein is CASSESGYYGYTF.

The chain links TRBV5-1 to TRBJ2-2; 9 nucleotides match TRBD1. The V segment lost 0 bases and the J segment 7 bases; nucleotides outside the gene matches: 7. Looked up from germline, CDR1 is SGHRS and CDR2 is YFSETQ. The CDR3 length is 16 residues. The CDR3 protein is CASSLEGQGLSGELFF. In DNA form, the CDR3 reads TGCGCCAGCAGCTTGGAGGGACAGGGCTTAAGCGGGGAGCTGTTTTTT.

The rearrangement joins TRBV5-4 to TRBJ2-1, with 7 bases that match TRBD2. Germline-derived CDR1 and CDR2 are SGHNT and YYREEE (reference sequence). The CDR3 is 13 residues long. J lost 9 bases, V lost 5 bases, and 8 bases had no gene match. CDR3 residues: CASRGGTVGEQFF. DNA for the CDR3: TGTGCCAGCAGGGGGGGGACGGTGGGTGAGCAGTTCTTC. Drawing the rest from reference TRBV5-4 and TRBJ2-1, the complete variable domain is ETGVTQSPTHLIKTRGQQVTLRCSSQSGHNTVSWYQQALGQGPQFIFQYYREEENGRGNFPPRFSGLQFPNYSSELNVNALELDDSALYLCASRGGTVGEQFFGPGTRLTVL.

The rearrangement links TRBV19 to TRBJ1-1; D is undetermined. The V gene's germline CDR1 is LNHDA and CDR2 SQIVND (reference sequence). Trimming took off 9 bases at V and 1 base at J, with 15 bases between the two ends. This CDR3 contains 14 residues. The CDR3 here is CASLDRAKNTEAFF. The CDR3 DNA is TGTGCCAGCTTGGACCGAGCCAAGAACACTGAAGCTTTCTTT.

The chain links TRBV7-9 to TRBJ2-7; D gene ambiguous. V was cut by 1 base and J by 2 bases, with 9 bases left in between. Per the germline V gene, CDR1 is SEHNR and CDR2 is FQNEAQ (reference sequence). This CDR3 region has 14 residues. The CDR3 region is CASSLGLSPYEQYF. DNA for the CDR3: TGTGCCAGCAGCTTAGGGTTGAGTCCCTACGAGCAGTACTTC.

The chain uses TRBV28 and TRBJ2-5; weak D call: TRBD2 (7 bases). V was pared by 7 bases and J by 5 bases, with 17 bases between. Germline CDR1 reads MDHEN; CDR2 reads SYDVKM. The CDR3 runs to 14 residues. The CDR3, as DNA: TGTGCCAGCAAGCAAGGGGGGGCGGCGGAGACCCAGTACTTC. Its protein product is CASKQGGAAETQYF. Drawing the rest from reference TRBV28 and TRBJ2-5, the complete variable domain is DVKVTQSSRYLVKRTGEKVFLECVQDMDHENMFWYRQDPGLGLRLIYFSYDVKMKEKGDIPEGYSVSREKKERFSLILESASTNQTSMYLCASKQGGAAETQYFGPGTRLLVL.

This clone has just one count. Distinct nucleotide sequences in the sample also encode this CDR3. The CDR3 DNA sequence: TGTGCCAGCAGCCCCGGGGGGGAAGAGACCCAGTACTTC. This encodes CASSPGGEETQYF. The V gene is TRBV5-6, the J gene TRBJ2-5; 8 bases align to TRBD2. CDR1 and CDR2 from the germline V gene are SGHDT and YYEEEE. The CDR3 contains 13 residues. V lost 4 bases, J lost 3 bases, and 2 bases stayed unmatched.

This clone appeared a few times. The CDR3 DNA reads TGTGCCAGCAGCGGGGACAGGGGAAGGTATGGCTACACCTTC. Its translation is CASSGDRGRYGYTF. The rearrangement joins TRBV6-1 to TRBJ1-2, with 10 bases aligning to TRBD1. The CDR3 is made up of 14 amino acids. Germline V gives CDR1 MNHNS, CDR2 SASEGT. V was clipped by 6 bases and J by 5 bases; unmatched bases: 6.

This sequence joins TRBV9 and TRBJ2-2; D is unclear. CDR1 SGDLS and CDR2 YYNGEE come from the germline V gene. There are 15 residues in the CDR3. Trimming pared 1 base from V and 0 bases from J, leaving 7 bases between. CDR3 sequence: CASSVLNANTGELFF. CDR3 DNA: TGTGCCAGCAGCGTACTAAACGCGAACACCGGGGAGCTGTTTTTT. Full variable domain (rest looked up from reference TRBV9 and TRBJ2-2): DSGVTQTPKHLITATGQRVTLRCSPRSGDLSVYWYQQSLDQGLQFLIQYYNGEERAKGNILERFSAQQFPDLHSELNLSSLELGDSALYFCASSVLNANTGELFFGEGSRLTVL.

The genes are TRBV7-6 and TRBJ1-4; D ambiguous. This CDR3 is built from 15 residues. Germline CDR1 and CDR2: SGHVS and FNYEAQ. The V and J ends lost 5 bases and 8 bases respectively, with 18 bases between them. The CDR3 nucleotides are TGTGCCAGCAGCCCGAGGACCGCTGCTAGGGAAAAACTGTTTTTT. It is translated as CASSPRTAAREKLFF.

This clone was seen only once. The chain joins TRBV7-8 to TRBJ1-3; D is possibly TRBD1 (5 bases). This CDR3 is 15 amino acids long. Germline-derived CDR1 and CDR2 are SGHVS and FQNEAQ. The DNA for the CDR3 is TGTGTCACCCAGGGCCTAGGAATCTCTGGAAACACCATATATTTT. It is translated as CVTQGLGISGNTIYF. Using reference TRBV7-8 and TRBJ1-3 for the parts outside the CDR3, the full variable domain is GAGVSQSPRYKVAKRGQDVALRCDPISGHVSLFWYQQALGQGPEFLTYFQNEAQLDKSGLPSDRFFAERPEGSVSTLKIQRTQQEDSAVYLCVTQGLGISGNTIYFGEGSWLTVV.

This chain links TRBV7-2 with TRBJ1-6; D perhaps matches TRBD1 (5 bases). This CDR3 region has 15 residues. Trimming took off 1 base at V and 10 bases at J, with 14 bases between the two ends. Germline CDR1 and CDR2: SGHTA and FQGNSA. CDR3 coding DNA: TGTGCCAGCAGCTTAGTCGAGGGGCAGGGATCACCCCTCCACTTT. Protein: CASSLVEGQGSPLHF.

This clone is a singleton in its sample. The rearrangement uses TRBV11-2 and TRBJ2-1, with D unresolved. This CDR3 spans 16 amino acids. CDR1 SGHAT and CDR2 FQNNGV come from the germline V gene. V was pared by 7 bases and J by 6 bases, with 22 bases between. In DNA form, the CDR3 reads TGTGCCAGCACCAAGGTCATGGTAGCTGGCCCCAATGAGCAGTTCTTC. Protein product: CASTKVMVAGPNEQFF.